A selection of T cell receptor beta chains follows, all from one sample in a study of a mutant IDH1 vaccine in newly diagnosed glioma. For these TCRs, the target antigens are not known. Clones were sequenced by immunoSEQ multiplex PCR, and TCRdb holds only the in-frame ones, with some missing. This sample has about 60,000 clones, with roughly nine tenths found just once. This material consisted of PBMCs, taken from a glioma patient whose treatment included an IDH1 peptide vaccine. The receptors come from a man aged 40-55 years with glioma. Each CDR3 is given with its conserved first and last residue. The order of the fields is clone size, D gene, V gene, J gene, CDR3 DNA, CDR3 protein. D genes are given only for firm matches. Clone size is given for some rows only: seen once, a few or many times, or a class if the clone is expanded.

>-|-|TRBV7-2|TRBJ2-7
TGTGCCAGCGGCTACCGGGGTGGCAGGGGACACGAGCAGTACTTC
CASGYRGGRGHEQYF
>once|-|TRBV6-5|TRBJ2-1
TGTGCCAGCAGCAATACTGACAATGAGCAGTTCTTC
CASSNTDNEQFF
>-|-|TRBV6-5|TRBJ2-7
TGTGCCAGCAGGTTCGGGGCGGGGGCAACCTACGAGCAGTACTTC
CASRFGAGATYEQYF
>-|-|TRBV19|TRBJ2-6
TGTGCCAGTAGTATAGTAAGCTCTGGGGCCAACGTCCTGACTTTC
CASSIVSSGANVLTF
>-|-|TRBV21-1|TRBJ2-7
TGTGCCAGCATAACAGGCGGAACTAGCGGGAGGGCCTGGGAGCAGTACTTC
CASITGGTSGRAWEQYF
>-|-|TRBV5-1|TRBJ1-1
TGCGCCAGCAGCTTGGTTTACAGGAAGAACACTGAAGCTTTCTTT
CASSLVYRKNTEAFF
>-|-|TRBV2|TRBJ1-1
TGTGCCAGCACCAGGGGACTTCCGAACACTGAAGCTTTCTTT
CASTRGLPNTEAFF
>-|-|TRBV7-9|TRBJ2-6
TGTGCCAGCAGCTTAGAGAGCTCTGGGGCCAACGTCCTGACTTTC
CASSLESSGANVLTF
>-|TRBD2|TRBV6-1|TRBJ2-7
TGTGCCAGCAGTGAATGGGATAGCGGGGATTTCTACGAGCAGTACTTC
CASSEWDSGDFYEQYF
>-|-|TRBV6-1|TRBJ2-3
TGTGCCAGCAGTGGAGGGGGGGCGACAGATACGCAGTATTTT
CASSGGGATDTQYF
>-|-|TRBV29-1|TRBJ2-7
TGCAGCGTTGTTAGACAGTCGAGCTCCTACGAGCAGTACTTC
CSVVRQSSSYEQYF
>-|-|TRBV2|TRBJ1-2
TGTGCCAGCAGTGAAGAGGTCAGGGTAAACTATGGCTACACCTTC
CASSEEVRVNYGYTF
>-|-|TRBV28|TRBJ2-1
TGTGCCAGCAGTGCCTCAGGAGGCGCAAGTAGTATTGAGCAGTTCTTC
CASSASGGASSIEQFF
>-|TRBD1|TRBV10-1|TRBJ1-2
TGCGCCAGCACTTGGGGGACAGGGGATGGCTACACCTTC
CASTWGTGDGYTF
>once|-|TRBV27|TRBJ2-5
TGTGCCAGCAGCCCTTTAGGCGGCCGACAAGAGACCCAGTACTTC
CASSPLGGRQETQYF
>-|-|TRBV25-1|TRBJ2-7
TGTGCCAGCAGTGACTTAGAGCGGGTCCAGTACTTC
CASSDLERVQYF
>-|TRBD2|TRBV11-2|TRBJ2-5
TGTGCCAGCAGCTCGAGACTAGCGGGAGACCAAGAGACCCAGTACTTC
CASSSRLAGDQETQYF